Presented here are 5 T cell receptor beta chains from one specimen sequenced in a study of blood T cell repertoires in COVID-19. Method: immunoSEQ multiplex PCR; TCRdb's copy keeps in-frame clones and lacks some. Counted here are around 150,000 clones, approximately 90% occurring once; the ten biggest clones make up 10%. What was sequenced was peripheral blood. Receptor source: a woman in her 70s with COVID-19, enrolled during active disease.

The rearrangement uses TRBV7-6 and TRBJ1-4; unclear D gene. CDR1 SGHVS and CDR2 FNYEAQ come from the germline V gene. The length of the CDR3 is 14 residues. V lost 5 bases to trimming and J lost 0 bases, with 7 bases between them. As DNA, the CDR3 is TGTGCCAGCAGCCTGACTGCAACTAATGAAAAACTGTTTTTT. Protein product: CASSLTATNEKLFF. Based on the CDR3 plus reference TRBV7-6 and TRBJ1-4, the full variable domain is GAGVSQSPRYKVTKRGQDVALRCDPISGHVSLYWYRQALGQGPEFLTYFNYEAQQDKSGLPNDRFSAERPEGSISTLTIQRTEQRDSAMYRCASSLTATNEKLFFGSGTQLSVL.

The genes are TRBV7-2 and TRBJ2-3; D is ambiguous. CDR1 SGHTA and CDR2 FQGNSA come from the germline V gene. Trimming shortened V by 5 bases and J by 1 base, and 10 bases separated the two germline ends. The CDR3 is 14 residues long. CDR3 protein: CASSLGIGTDTQYF. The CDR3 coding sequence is TGTGCCAGCAGCCTAGGTATTGGCACAGATACGCAGTATTTT.

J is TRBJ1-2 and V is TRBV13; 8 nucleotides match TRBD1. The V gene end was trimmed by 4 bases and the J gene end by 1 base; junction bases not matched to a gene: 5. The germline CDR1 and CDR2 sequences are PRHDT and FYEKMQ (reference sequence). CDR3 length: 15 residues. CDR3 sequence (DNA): TGTGCCAGCAGCTCGGACAGGGATATTAACTATGGCTACACCTTC. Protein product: CASSSDRDINYGYTF.

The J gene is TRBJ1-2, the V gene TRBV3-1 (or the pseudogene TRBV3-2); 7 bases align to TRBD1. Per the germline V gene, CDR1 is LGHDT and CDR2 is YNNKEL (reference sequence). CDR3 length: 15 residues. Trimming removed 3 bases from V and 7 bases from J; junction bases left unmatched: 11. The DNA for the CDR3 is TGTGCCAGCAGCCAGGCAAGCAGGGGGGCCGGTGGCTACACCTTC. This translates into CASSQASRGAGGYTF.

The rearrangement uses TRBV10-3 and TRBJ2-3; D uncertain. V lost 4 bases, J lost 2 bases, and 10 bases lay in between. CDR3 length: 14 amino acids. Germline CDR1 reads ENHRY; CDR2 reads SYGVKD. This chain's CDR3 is CAISGVRNTDTQYF. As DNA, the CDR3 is TGTGCCATCAGTGGCGTCAGGAACACAGATACGCAGTATTTT.